Listed below are T cell receptor beta chains from one sample, sequenced in a study of T cell responses to AZD1222 COVID-19 vaccine. Some clones are missing from TCRdb's copy, which holds only in-frame ones; the method was immunoSEQ multiplex PCR. The sample lists around 150,000 clones; 85% to 95% were seen once. The sequencing here drew on peripheral blood, taken 28 days after the second AZD1222 dose. The receptor source for this set is an adult who received the AZD1222 COVID-19 vaccine. The CDR3 runs from the conserved cysteine through the conserved F or W. Rows give clone size only sometimes, using once, few, many, or a class for an expanded clone.

V gene: TRBV6-6; CDR3 length: 12; J gene: TRBJ2-7; clone size: -; CDR3 protein: CASSTTGAPTYF
V gene: TRBV3-1/TRBV3-2; CDR3 length: 17; J gene: TRBJ2-7; clone size: -; CDR3 protein: CASSQDSLRLAGYEQYF
V gene: TRBV3-1/TRBV3-2; CDR3 length: 11; J gene: TRBJ2-5; clone size: once; CDR3 protein: CASSPQETQYF
V gene: TRBV2; CDR3 length: 11; J gene: TRBJ1-5; clone size: -; CDR3 protein: CASSEGWPQHF
V gene: TRBV7-2; CDR3 length: 19; J gene: TRBJ1-1; clone size: few; CDR3 protein: CASSLEVSRDRIRSTEAFF
V gene: TRBV29-1; CDR3 length: 14; J gene: TRBJ2-3; clone size: -; CDR3 protein: CSADDSPGTDTQYF
V gene: TRBV18; CDR3 length: 14; J gene: TRBJ1-2; clone size: -; CDR3 protein: CASSPLGGAGGYTF
V gene: TRBV7-2; CDR3 length: 13; J gene: TRBJ2-1; clone size: -; CDR3 protein: CASSLASLSEQFF
V gene: TRBV28; CDR3 length: 14; J gene: TRBJ2-5; clone size: -; CDR3 protein: CASSLAGGTETQYF
V gene: TRBV12-1; CDR3 length: 17; J gene: TRBJ1-5; clone size: -; CDR3 protein: CASSFASIRDGNQPQHF
V gene: TRBV19; CDR3 length: 15; J gene: TRBJ1-2; clone size: few; CDR3 protein: CASRTIWGTSYGYTF
V gene: TRBV20-1; CDR3 length: 16; J gene: TRBJ1-1; clone size: -; CDR3 protein: CSASMASRGWNTEAFF
V gene: TRBV6-5; CDR3 length: 15; J gene: TRBJ1-1; clone size: -; CDR3 protein: CASSYSLWKNTEAFF
V gene: TRBV7-3; CDR3 length: 14; J gene: TRBJ1-1; clone size: -; CDR3 protein: CASSLTPANTEAFF
V gene: TRBV7-9; CDR3 length: 16; J gene: TRBJ2-1; clone size: -; CDR3 protein: CASSPRGTSGRGEQFF
V gene: TRBV30; CDR3 length: 12; J gene: TRBJ2-5; clone size: -; CDR3 protein: CAWSSPQETQYF
V gene: TRBV11-2; CDR3 length: 16; J gene: TRBJ1-3; clone size: -; CDR3 protein: CASSLDLGGTGNTIYF
V gene: TRBV7-9; CDR3 length: 15; J gene: TRBJ1-6; clone size: few; CDR3 protein: CASSARGYESSPLHF
V gene: TRBV21-1; CDR3 length: 17; J gene: TRBJ2-1; clone size: -; CDR3 protein: CASSKPAAGQIYNEQFF
V gene: TRBV6-6; CDR3 length: 13; J gene: TRBJ1-1; clone size: -; CDR3 protein: CASSYYPGQGAKF
V gene: TRBV18; CDR3 length: 14; J gene: TRBJ1-4; clone size: -; CDR3 protein: CASSPGAPNEKLFF
V gene: TRBV5-4; CDR3 length: 14; J gene: TRBJ2-7; clone size: -; CDR3 protein: CASSRTGGSYEQYF
V gene: TRBV27; CDR3 length: 18; J gene: TRBJ1-6; clone size: once; CDR3 protein: CASSLPHRLTTFNSPLHF
V gene: TRBV2; CDR3 length: 13; J gene: TRBJ1-1; clone size: -; CDR3 protein: CASSEGLNTEAFF